This T cell receptor beta chain was observed in a study of early T cells in non-severe SARS-CoV-2 infection (dated by TCRdb to about 2021). About the investigation overall: Bulk RNA from unsorted whole blood was used for TCR sequencing, so alpha and beta chains could not be paired.

The library was made by 5' RACE. This sample was sequenced with a NextSeq 500. In the TCR library protocol, unique molecular identifiers were attached to individual cDNA molecules to correct for PCR bias and sequencing error. Both TCR alpha and beta chains were sequenced, and tight co-correlation was observed between alpha and beta sequence abundances in each sample. The study's own analysis went as follows. Decombinator V4 was used to annotate the V gene, J gene and CDR3 of the TCR sequences. TCRs were defined as expanded if a significant change between any two time points was detected under a Poisson model with p below 0.0001. TCR abundances were normalised to the total number of TCRs sequenced in each sample and reported as counts per million. TRAV1-2 paired with TRAJ12, TRAJ20 or TRAJ33 defined MAIT TCRs, while TRAV10 paired with TRAJ18 defined iNKT TCRs. VDJdb, accessed 1 November 2021, was searched for CMV, EBV and SARS-CoV-2 annotated TCRs, with TCRs annotated for multiple antigens excluded. TCRdb reworked the public reads: Q25 trimming with fastp, MiXCR clone assembly, productive beta chains retained. For every CDR3 protein sequence, its rows merge into one entry that carries the most common genes and DNA. Here the V and J calls rest on TCRdb's processing, not on the authors' analysis. This sample holds 20,000 to 25,000 distinct CDR3 sequences; around 4.5% were observed only once. The ten largest clonotypes hold about 20% of the sample.

The junction shows trimming of 2 bases on V and 6 bases on J, and the gene matches do not reach 6 bases of it. Inclusive of the bounding cysteine and phenylalanine, the CDR3 is 14 residues long. Solely the CDR3 DNA is kept, with 42 bases framed from the first base. Via the germline V gene (reference sequence), CDR1 is MNHNY and CDR2 SVGAGI. Overall study results and their limits: VDJdb matching was skewed toward anti-spike CD8 responses, so virus-specific expansions were likely underestimated and private and CD4 specificities were missed.

The study was a case-control design nested within a healthcare worker cohort in London, UK, with weekly nasopharyngeal swab PCR tests and blood sampling. Healthcare workers were recruited between 23 and 31 March 2020, during the week of the UK lockdown, and were followed weekly for up to roughly 15 weeks. Many counts were recorded for this clonotype. The target of this receptor is not known. Base qualities are missing; no much larger clone stands one base away. Recombination linked TRBV6-6 to TRBJ1-2, and TRBD1 aligns with 7 junction nucleotides. Sample: whole blood. The receptor's source is an adult who was a healthcare worker with PCR-confirmed SARS-CoV-2 infection or an uninfected control (not recorded which). The CDR3 protein sequence reads: CASSYVGQTNGYTF. The nucleotide sequence is given as TGTGCCAGCAGTTACGTGGGACAGACTAATGGCTACACCTTC.